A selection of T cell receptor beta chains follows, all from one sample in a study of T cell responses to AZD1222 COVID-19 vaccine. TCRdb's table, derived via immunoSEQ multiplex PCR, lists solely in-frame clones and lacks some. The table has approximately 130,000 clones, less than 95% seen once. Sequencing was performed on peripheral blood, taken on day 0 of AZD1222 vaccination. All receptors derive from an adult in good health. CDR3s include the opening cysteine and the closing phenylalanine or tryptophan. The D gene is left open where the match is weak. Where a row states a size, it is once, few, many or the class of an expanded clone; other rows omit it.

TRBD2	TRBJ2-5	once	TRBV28	CASSYPGLAGGPLGTQYF	TGTGCCAGCAGCTACCCGGGACTAGCGGGAGGGCCGTTAGGGACCCAGTACTTC
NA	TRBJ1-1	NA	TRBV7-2	CASHTSSSGFTEAFF	TGTGCCAGCCACACTTCCAGCTCCGGTTTCACTGAAGCTTTCTTT
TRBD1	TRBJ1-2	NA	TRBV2	CASRQSGTGGNTNYGYTF	TGTGCCAGCAGACAATCGGGGACAGGGGGGAACACTAACTATGGCTACACCTTC
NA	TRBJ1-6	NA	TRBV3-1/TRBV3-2	CASSQVPDGSPLHF	TGTGCCAGCAGCCAAGTACCAGATGGATCACCCCTCCACTTT
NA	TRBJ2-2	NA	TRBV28	CASVRGIGELFF	TGTGCCAGCGTCAGGGGAATCGGGGAGCTGTTTTTT
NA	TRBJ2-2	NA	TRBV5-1	CASSAGSANTGELFF	TGCGCCAGCAGCGCGGGTAGCGCTAACACCGGGGAGCTGTTTTTT
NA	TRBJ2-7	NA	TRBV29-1	CSVGSVSYEQYF	TGCAGCGTTGGGTCGGTTTCGTACGAGCAGTACTTC
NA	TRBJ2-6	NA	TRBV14	CASSSLAGANVLTF	TGTGCCAGCAGCTCGTTGGCTGGGGCCAACGTCCTGACTTTC
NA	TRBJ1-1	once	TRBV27	CASSMGGLQNTEAFF	TGTGCCAGCAGTATGGGGGGGTTGCAGAACACTGAAGCTTTCTTT
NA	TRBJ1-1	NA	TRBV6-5	CASRLYWGLEAEAFF	TGTGCCAGCAGGTTATATTGGGGTCTAGAGGCTGAAGCTTTCTTT
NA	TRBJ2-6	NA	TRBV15	CATNRGFDYSGANVLTF	TGTGCCACCAACCGAGGCTTCGACTACTCTGGGGCCAACGTCCTGACTTTC
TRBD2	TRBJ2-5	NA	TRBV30	CAWSRTSGLETQYF	TGTGCCTGGAGTCGAACTAGCGGGTTAGAGACCCAGTACTTC
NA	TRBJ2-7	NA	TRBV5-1	CASSAQGPGEEQYF	TGCGCCAGCAGCGCACAGGGCCCTGGGGAGGAGCAGTACTTC
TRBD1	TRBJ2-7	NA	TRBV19	CASSGQGVPYEQYF	TGTGCCAGTAGCGGACAGGGGGTCCCCTACGAGCAGTACTTC
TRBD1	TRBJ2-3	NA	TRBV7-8	CASSLEGQGAGTDTQYF	TGTGCCAGCAGCTTAGAGGGACAGGGGGCAGGAACAGATACGCAGTATTTT
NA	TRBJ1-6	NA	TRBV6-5	CASLQGGNNSPLHF	TGTGCCAGCCTACAGGGAGGCAATAATTCACCCCTCCACTTT
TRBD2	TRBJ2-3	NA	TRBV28	CASSFIASGRAGTDTQYF	TGTGCCAGCAGTTTTATCGCTAGCGGGAGGGCCGGCACAGATACGCAGTATTTT
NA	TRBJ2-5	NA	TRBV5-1	CASSFRGASLETQYF	TGCGCCAGCAGCTTCCGGGGGGCGAGTTTGGAGACCCAGTACTTC
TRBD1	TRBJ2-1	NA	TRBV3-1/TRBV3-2	CASSQSLRRSIRQGMFF	TGTGCCAGCAGCCAAAGCCTCCGAAGATCTATACGACAGGGGATGTTCTTC
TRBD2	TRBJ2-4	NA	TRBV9	CASSADPGGGIQYF	TGTGCCAGCAGCGCCGACCCGGGAGGTGGCATTCAGTACTTC
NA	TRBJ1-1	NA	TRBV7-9	CASSSVSSEGPEAFF	TGTGCCAGCAGCTCCGTCTCAAGCGAGGGCCCTGAAGCTTTCTTT
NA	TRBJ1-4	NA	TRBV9	CASSVGPGDEKLFF	NA
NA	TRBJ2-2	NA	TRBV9	CASSLNSAPGAGELFF	TGTGCCAGCAGCCTAAACAGCGCTCCGGGCGCCGGGGAGCTGTTTTTT
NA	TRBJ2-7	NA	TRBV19	CASSLTRERQYF	TGTGCCAGTAGTCTGACGAGGGAGCGACAGTACTTC
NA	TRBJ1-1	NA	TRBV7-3	CASSLTGGNTEAFF	TGTGCCAGCAGCTTGACTGGGGGAAACACTGAAGCTTTCTTT
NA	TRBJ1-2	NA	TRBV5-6	CASSLGGNYTF	TGTGCCAGCAGCTTGGGGGGGAACTACACCTTC
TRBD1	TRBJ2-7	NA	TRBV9	CASSAGTGFSYEQYF	TGTGCCAGCAGCGCCGGGACAGGGTTCTCCTACGAGCAGTACTTC
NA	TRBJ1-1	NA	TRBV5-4	CASSQGLSNTEAFF	TGTGCCAGCAGCCAGGGACTGTCGAACACTGAAGCTTTCTTT
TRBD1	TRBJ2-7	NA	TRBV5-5	CASSLGTGGASYEQYF	TGTGCCAGCAGCTTGGGGACAGGGGGAGCTTCTTACGAGCAGTACTTC
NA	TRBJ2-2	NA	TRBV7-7	CASSFPPGELFF	TGTGCTAGCAGCTTCCCACCCGGGGAGCTGTTTTTT
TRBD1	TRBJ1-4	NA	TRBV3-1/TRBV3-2	CASSRTGRGEKLFF	TGTGCCAGCAGCCGGACAGGGCGGGGTGAAAAACTGTTTTTT
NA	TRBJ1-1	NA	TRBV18	CASSPQGSNTEAFF	TGTGCCAGCTCGCCGCAGGGCTCGAACACTGAAGCTTTCTTT
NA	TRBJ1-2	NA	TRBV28	CASSFDQLNYGYTF	TGTGCCAGCAGTTTCGACCAGCTTAACTATGGCTACACCTTC
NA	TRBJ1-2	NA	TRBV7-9	CASSLAPAGDGYTF	TGTGCCAGCAGCTTAGCCCCGGCAGGGGATGGCTACACCTTC
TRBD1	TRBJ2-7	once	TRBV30	CAWSTGGYEQYF	TGTGCCTGGAGCACAGGGGGCTACGAGCAGTACTTC
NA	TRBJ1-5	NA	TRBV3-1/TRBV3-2	CASSQSENSNQPQHF	TGTGCCAGCAGCCAATCTGAAAATAGCAATCAGCCCCAGCATTTT
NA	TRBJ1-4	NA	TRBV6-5	CASSPPGPEKLFF	TGTGCCAGCAGTCCTCCGGGGCCCGAGAAACTGTTTTTT
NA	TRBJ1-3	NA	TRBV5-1	CASSPQGHPGNTIYF	TGCGCCAGCAGCCCCCAGGGACATCCTGGAAACACCATATATTTT
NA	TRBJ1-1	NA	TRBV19	CASSTYRASTEAFF	TGTGCCAGTAGTACGTACAGGGCTTCCACTGAAGCTTTCTTT
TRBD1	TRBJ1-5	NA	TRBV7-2	CASSQGADGNQPQHF	TGTGCCAGCTCACAGGGGGCGGACGGCAATCAGCCCCAGCATTTT
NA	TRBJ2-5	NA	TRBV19	CASSIRREVGETQYF	TGTGCCAGTAGTATCCGCAGGGAGGTAGGAGAGACCCAGTACTTC
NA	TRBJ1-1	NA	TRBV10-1	CASSEPGSGAFF	TGCGCCAGCAGTGAGCCGGGATCGGGAGCTTTCTTT
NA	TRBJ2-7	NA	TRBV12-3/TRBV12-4	CASSPTYEQYF	TGTGCCAGCAGCCCAACCTACGAGCAGTACTTC
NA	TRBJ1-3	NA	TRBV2	CASSRNTIYF	TGTGCCAGCAGCCGAAACACCATATATTTT
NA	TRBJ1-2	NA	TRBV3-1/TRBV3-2	CASSRALGKLNYGYTF	TGTGCCAGCAGCCGAGCCTTGGGGAAACTTAACTATGGCTACACCTTC
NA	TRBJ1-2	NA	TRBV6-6	CASVREESYGYTF	TGTGCCAGCGTCCGAGAGGAGTCCTATGGCTACACCTTC
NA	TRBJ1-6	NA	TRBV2	CASSELAGSPLHF	TGTGCCAGCAGTGAATTGGCCGGTTCACCCCTCCACTTT
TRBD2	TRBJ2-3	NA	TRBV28	CASSLRLAGADTQYF	TGTGCCAGCAGTTTAAGGCTAGCGGGAGCAGATACGCAGTATTTT
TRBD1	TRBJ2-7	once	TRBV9	CASSPRQGASYEQYF	TGTGCCAGCAGCCCCCGACAGGGGGCTTCCTACGAGCAGTACTTC
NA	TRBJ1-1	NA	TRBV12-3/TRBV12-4	CASSIRHTEAFF	TGTGCCAGCAGCATTCGGCACACTGAAGCTTTCTTT
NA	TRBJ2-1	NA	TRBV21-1	CASSPDSSNEQFF	TGTGCCAGCAGCCCCGACAGTAGCAATGAGCAGTTCTTC
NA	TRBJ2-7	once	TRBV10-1	CASSRVSGSNEQYF	TGCGCCAGCAGCCGTGTATCGGGTAGTAACGAGCAGTACTTC
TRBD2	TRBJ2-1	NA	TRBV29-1	CSGGTNNEQFF	TGCAGCGGCGGGACTAACAATGAGCAGTTCTTC